The text below deals with one TCR beta chain. This record belongs to a study of blood T cell repertoires in COVID-19. Study-wide background: PBMCs, B-cell-depleted T cells, or T cells were the source of the cDNA or gDNA that made up the material.

The J segment lost 1 base and the V segment lost 6 bases, leaving 2 bases of the junction unmatched. The CDR3 loop spans 13 amino acids. Germline CDR1 reads MNHEY; CDR2 reads SVGEGT. Methods used by the authors: By means of reference gene primer amplification, nucleated cell counts were estimated. Method: immunoSEQ multiplex PCR; TCRdb's copy keeps in-frame clones and lacks some. V and J calls plus clone size are reproduced from that table; the DNA served to infer D and trimming. The sample lists roughly 240,000 clones; 85% were seen once. The sequence came from a man between 45 and 60 years old with COVID-19, enrolled during active disease. Sequencing was performed on peripheral blood. The rearrangement joins TRBV6-2 or TRBV6-3 to TRBJ1-2, with 7 bases lining up with TRBD1. CDR3 sequence reads: CASSDRDNYGYTF. The CDR3 DNA sequence: TGTGCCAGCAGCGACAGGGATAACTATGGCTACACCTTC.